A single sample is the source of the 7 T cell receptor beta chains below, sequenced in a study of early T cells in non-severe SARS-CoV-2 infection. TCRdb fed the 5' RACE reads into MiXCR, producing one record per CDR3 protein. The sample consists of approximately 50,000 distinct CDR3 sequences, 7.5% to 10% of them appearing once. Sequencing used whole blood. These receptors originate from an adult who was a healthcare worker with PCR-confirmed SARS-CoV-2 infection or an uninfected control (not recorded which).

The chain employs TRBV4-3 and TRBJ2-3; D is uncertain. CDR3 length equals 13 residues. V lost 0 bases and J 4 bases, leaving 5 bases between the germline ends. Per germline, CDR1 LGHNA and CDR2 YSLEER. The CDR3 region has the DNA TGCGCCAGCAGCCAAGATCTATCAGATACGCAGTATTTT. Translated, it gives CASSQDLSDTQYF.

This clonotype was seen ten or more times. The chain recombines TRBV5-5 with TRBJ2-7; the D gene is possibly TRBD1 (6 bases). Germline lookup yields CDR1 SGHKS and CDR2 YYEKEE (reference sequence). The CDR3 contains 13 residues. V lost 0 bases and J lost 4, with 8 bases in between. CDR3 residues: CASSLEQGYEQYF. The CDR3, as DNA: TGTGCCAGCAGCTTGGAACAGGGTTACGAGCAGTACTTC.

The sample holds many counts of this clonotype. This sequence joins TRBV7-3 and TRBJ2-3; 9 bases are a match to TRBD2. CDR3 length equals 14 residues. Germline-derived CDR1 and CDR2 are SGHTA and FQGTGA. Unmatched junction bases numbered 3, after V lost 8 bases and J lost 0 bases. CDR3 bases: TGTGCCAGCGCGACTAGCGGAAGCACAGATACGCAGTATTTT. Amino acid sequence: CASATSGSTDTQYF.

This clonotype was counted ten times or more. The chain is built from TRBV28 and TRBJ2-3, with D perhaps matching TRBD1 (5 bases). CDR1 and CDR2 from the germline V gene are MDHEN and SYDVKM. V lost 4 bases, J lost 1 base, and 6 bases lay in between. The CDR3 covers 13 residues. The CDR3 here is CASSSTGTDTQYF. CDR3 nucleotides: TGTGCCAGCAGTTCGACAGGCACAGATACGCAGTATTTT.

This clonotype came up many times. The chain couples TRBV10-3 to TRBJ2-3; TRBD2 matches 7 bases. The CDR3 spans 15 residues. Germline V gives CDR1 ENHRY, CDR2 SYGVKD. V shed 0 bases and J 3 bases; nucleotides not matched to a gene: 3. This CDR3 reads CAISESNGRTDTQYF. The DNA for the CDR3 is TGTGCCATCAGTGAGTCCAACGGGAGGACAGATACGCAGTATTTT.

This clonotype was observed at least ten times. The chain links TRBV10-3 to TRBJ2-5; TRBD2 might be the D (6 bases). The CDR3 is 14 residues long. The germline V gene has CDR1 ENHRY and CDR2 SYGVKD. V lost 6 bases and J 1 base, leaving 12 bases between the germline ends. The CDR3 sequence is CAIRQTSLQETQYF. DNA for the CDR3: TGTGCCATCAGGCAGACTAGTCTCCAAGAGACCCAGTACTTC.

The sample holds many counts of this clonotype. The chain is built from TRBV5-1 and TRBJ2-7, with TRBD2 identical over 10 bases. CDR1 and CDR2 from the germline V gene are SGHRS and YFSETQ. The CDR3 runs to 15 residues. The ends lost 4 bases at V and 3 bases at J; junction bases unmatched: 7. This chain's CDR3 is CASSRSGTSDYEQYF. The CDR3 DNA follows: TGCGCCAGCAGCCGCTCCGGGACTAGCGACTACGAGCAGTACTTC.